This T cell receptor beta chain was identified in a study of beta chain features in type 1 diabetes. Study-wide context: All samples combined gave over 100 million sorted cells for examination.

Central memory, naive, regulatory and stem cell-like memory CD4+ cells were sorted by CD45RO/CCR7/CD25/CD127/CD95/CD27. This CDR3 region has 14 residues. V was pared by 3 bases and J by 6 bases, with 14 bases between. The germline V gene encodes CDR1 SGHRS and CDR2 YFSETQ. Study outcomes and limitations: TCRB repertoires of naive, central memory and Treg cells appeared more similar among patients than among healthy donors. Significant though moderate, a shortening of TCRB CDR3s appeared in all four CD4+ subsets of Type 1 diabetes patients.

Of the isolated RNA, all was reverse transcribed, and so the sequenced material was expressed TCRB transcripts. The average output of naive, central memory and regulatory T cell samples was a few million reads. Produced via immunoSEQ multiplex PCR; TCRdb's table is partial and in-frame only. There are approximately 260,000 clones in the sample; about 24% occur only once, and roughly 0.011% lies in the top ten. With regard to this clone: The target antigen is unknown.

This chain uses TRBV5-1 with TRBJ2-3, with a tentative D call TRBD2 (6 bases). Sequenced material: naive CD4+ T cells from blood. The source of this sequence is a woman aged 30 to 39 with type 1 diabetes. The CDR3 DNA reads as TGCGCCAGCAGCTCGGGACTCCCCTTCGATACGCAGTATTTT. The encoded protein is CASSSGLPFDTQYF.